A single sample is the source of the 32 T cell receptor beta chains below, sequenced in a study of CXCR3-negative and CXCR3-positive naive CD8 T cells. Study-wide findings and caveats: CXCR3-expressing naive cells carried TRB CDR3s more hydrophobic than those of CXCR3-negative naive cells.

Researchers prepared the TRB cDNA libraries using 5' RACE with UMI labels. Reprocessing the 5' RACE reads, TCRdb reports a single entry for every CDR3 protein and omits DNA. With about 50,000 distinct CDR3 sequences in the sample, the ten largest clones hold 0.55% to 0.6%. For these receptors, no antigen is known. Source material: naive CXCR3+ CD8+ T cells from blood. The subset here: CD45RO-CCR7+CD27+CD95- naive CD8+ T cells expressing CXCR3 (TNR3+). Receptors were obtained from a human donor in good health. Some clones in this sample may be carry-over from other donors' samples.

V usage is TRBV11-2 and J usage is TRBJ2-5. CDR3 length: 14 residues. Germline V gene lookup returns CDR1 SGHAT and CDR2 FQNNGV. CDR3 loop: CASSSWKDQETQYF.

The gene calls are TRBV7-2 and TRBJ1-6; the D call of TRBD1 rests on TCRdb alone, since no DNA is present to check it. The CDR3 is 15 residues long. Germline lookup yields CDR1 SGHTA and CDR2 FQGNSA. The chain's CDR3 is CASSSDETGGSPLHF.

This chain connects TRBV29-1 to TRBJ2-7; there is no DNA to check the TCRdb D call of TRBD2. The CDR3 runs to 14 residues. Germline V CDR1 and CDR2: SQVTM, ANQGSEA. CDR3 protein: CSVAGSGGPGEQYF.

This chain uses TRBV5-1 with TRBJ2-3; TCRdb indicates TRBD1, and absent DNA this call remains unverified. The CDR3 has 19 amino acids. The germline V gene has CDR1 SGHRS and CDR2 YFSETQ. The CDR3 loop is CASSAGVGQGSAYTDTQYF. The full variable domain, its missing parts supplied by reference TRBV5-1 and TRBJ2-3, is KAGVTQTPRYLIKTRGQQVTLSCSPISGHRSVSWYQQTPGQGLQFLFEYFSETQRNKGNFPGRFSGRQFSNSRSEMNVSTLELGDSALYLCASSAGVGQGSAYTDTQYFGPGTRLTVL.

The V and J genes are TRBV5-6 and TRBJ2-7. Germline assignment: CDR1 SGHDT and CDR2 YYEEEE. The CDR3 length is 15 residues. The CDR3 is CASSLGPANSYEQYF.

The rearrangement links TRBV25-1 to TRBJ2-7. The CDR3 covers 12 residues. Germline loops: CDR1 MGHDK, CDR2 SYGVNS. This chain's CDR3 is CASSAGPYEQYF.

V and J are TRBV29-1 and TRBJ2-7; the D call of TRBD2 rests on TCRdb alone, since no DNA is present to check it. The CDR3 is 11 amino acids. Germline V gene sequence: CDR1 SQVTM, CDR2 ANQGSEA. The CDR3 spells CSGGSSYEQYF.

The rearrangement joins TRBV25-1 to TRBJ2-1; there is no DNA to check the TCRdb D call of TRBD1. The CDR3 has 18 amino acids. Per germline, CDR1 MGHDK and CDR2 SYGVNS. CDR3 protein: CASSEFPPRDTRGDEQFF.

This sequence joins TRBV6-2 or TRBV6-3 and TRBJ2-3; the D call from TCRdb, TRBD2, cannot be confirmed without DNA. This CDR3 is 14 amino acids long. The germline V gene encodes CDR1 MNHEY and CDR2 SVGEGT. The CDR3: CASSLSGETDTQYF.

V usage is TRBV19 and J usage is TRBJ2-4; TCRdb reports TRBD1, a call that lacks DNA to check it against. CDR1 and CDR2 (germline): LNHDA, SQIVND (reference sequence). The CDR3 has 16 residues. CDR3 sequence: CASSIPWIGGGNIQYF.

This rearrangement joins TRBV25-1 to TRBJ2-7. The CDR3 covers 14 residues. The germline V gene encodes CDR1 MGHDK and CDR2 SYGVNS. CDR3 sequence reads: CASSDPTFSYEQYF.

The chain recombines TRBV12-3 or TRBV12-4 with TRBJ1-2. This CDR3 spans 13 amino acids. CDR3 amino acids: CASSLGPNYGYTF.

The rearrangement links TRBV12-3 or TRBV12-4 to TRBJ1-6. The CDR3 is 15 residues long. CDR3 protein: CASSLMISYNSPLHF.

The chain couples TRBV27 to TRBJ1-2; TCRdb outputs TRBD1, but without DNA this stays unchecked. Germline CDR1 MNHEY, CDR2 SMNVEV (reference sequence). The CDR3 extends over 14 amino acids. CDR3 residues: CASSLGGTNYGYTF.

The CDR3 loop reads CASSQAGRLNYGYTF. The chain is built from TRBV4-2 and TRBJ1-2. In germline, CDR1 is LGHNA, CDR2 YNFKEQ. This CDR3 has 15 residues.

The chain is built from TRBV12-3 or TRBV12-4 and TRBJ2-1; TCRdb selects TRBD1, and the lack of DNA leaves this call unchecked. The length of the CDR3 is 15 residues. The CDR3 sequence is CASSLSQGIYNEQFF.

The chain couples TRBV9 to TRBJ2-1; without DNA, the TCRdb call of TRBD1 cannot be checked. This CDR3 is built from 12 residues. Germline V gives CDR1 SGDLS, CDR2 YYNGEE. This CDR3 is CASSADSIKQFF.

J is TRBJ2-5 and V is TRBV6-5; no DNA is available, so the TRBD2 call from TCRdb remains unchecked. Germline V gene data show CDR1 as MNHEY and CDR2 as SVGAGI. The CDR3 runs to 17 residues. CDR3 amino acids: CASVAVGSGGYQETQYF.

This chain connects TRBV12-3 or TRBV12-4 to TRBJ2-1; TCRdb's D call of TRBD2 is untestable without DNA. The CDR3 length is 14 residues. The CDR3: CASSLGGVVDEQFF.

The chain uses TRBV28 and TRBJ1-2; TCRdb outputs TRBD1, but without DNA this stays unchecked. The CDR3 has 13 residues. Germline CDR1 MDHEN, CDR2 SYDVKM. The CDR3 loop reads CASSPDRNYGYTF.

The V call is TRBV7-8, the J call TRBJ2-7; lacking DNA, the TRBD1 call made by TCRdb goes unchecked. The CDR3 extends over 15 amino acids. In germline, CDR1 is SGHVS, CDR2 FQNEAQ. The CDR3 reads CASSPGGSTSYEQYF.

The chain carries TRBV28 and TRBJ2-5; TCRdb picks TRBD2, but there is no DNA to check that call. The CDR3 contains 15 residues. CDR1 is MDHEN and CDR2 is SYDVKM in the germline V gene. The CDR3 sequence: CASSLTLVLGETQYF.

The CDR3 loop is CASSPPLGQETQYF. The J gene is TRBJ2-5, the V gene TRBV7-9. Germline CDR1 reads SEHNR; CDR2 reads FQNEAQ (reference sequence). The CDR3 is 14 residues long.

The chain recombines TRBV7-2 with TRBJ2-2. Germline CDR1 SGHTA, CDR2 FQGNSA. The CDR3 totals 14 residues. CDR3 in amino acids: CASSLDSVGRELFF.

This chain uses TRBV5-1 with TRBJ2-3; TCRdb indicates TRBD2, and absent DNA this call remains unverified. The CDR3 has 14 amino acids. Germline V gives CDR1 SGHRS, CDR2 YFSETQ. The CDR3 spells CASSSTSGSDTQYF.

The chain recombines TRBV29-1 with TRBJ1-2. The CDR3 has 11 amino acids. In germline, CDR1 is SQVTM, CDR2 ANQGSEA. This CDR3 reads CSVEWDYGYTF.

The gene calls are TRBV11-3 and TRBJ2-1; the TRBD1 assignment by TCRdb is unverifiable without DNA. CDR3 length: 15 residues. Germline V lookup: CDR1 SGHNT, CDR2 YENEEA. The CDR3 sequence is CASSFRDRGYNEQFF.

The V gene is TRBV13, the J gene TRBJ2-1; as DNA is missing, the TRBD1 call by TCRdb cannot be tested. This CDR3 comprises 15 residues. Looked up from germline, CDR1 is PRHDT and CDR2 is FYEKMQ (reference sequence). The CDR3 here is CASSPRGGSYNEQFF.

The chain employs TRBV27 and TRBJ2-3; TCRdb calls TRBD2, which cannot be checked without DNA. The CDR3 is 13 residues long. Germline CDR1 and CDR2: MNHEY and SMNVEV (reference sequence). The CDR3 sequence: CASSLRGTDTQYF.

The chain recombines TRBV29-1 with TRBJ2-7; with no DNA, the TCRdb D assignment of TRBD1 cannot be verified. In germline, CDR1 is SQVTM, CDR2 ANQGSEA. CDR3 size: 12 residues. The CDR3 spells CSVAPGNYEQYF.

The V call is TRBV27, the J call TRBJ1-2; no DNA is available, so the TRBD1 call from TCRdb remains unchecked. This CDR3 comprises 17 residues. Germline V lookup: CDR1 MNHEY, CDR2 SMNVEV (reference sequence). The CDR3 spells CASKQQGARSANYGYTF.

The CDR3 sequence is CASSQGLMGYEQYF. This chain uses TRBV4-3 with TRBJ2-7. Germline V gives CDR1 LGHNA, CDR2 YSLEER. The CDR3 covers 14 residues.